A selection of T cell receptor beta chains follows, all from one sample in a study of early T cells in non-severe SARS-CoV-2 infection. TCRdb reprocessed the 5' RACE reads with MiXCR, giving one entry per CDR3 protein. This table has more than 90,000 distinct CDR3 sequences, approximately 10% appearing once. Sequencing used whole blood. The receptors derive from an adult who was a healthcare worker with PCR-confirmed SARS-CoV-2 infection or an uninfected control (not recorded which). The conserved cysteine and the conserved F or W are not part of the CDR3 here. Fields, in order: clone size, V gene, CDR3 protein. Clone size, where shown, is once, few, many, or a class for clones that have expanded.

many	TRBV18	ASSPLGQGANTEAF
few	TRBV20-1	SAHKGLAGTDTQY
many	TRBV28	ASQGEAGFGEQY
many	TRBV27	ASSSGLGGNEQF
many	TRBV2	ASIRLGYGYT
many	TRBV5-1	ASSWDGENTEAF
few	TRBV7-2	ASSLGANMRGYEQY
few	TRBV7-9	ASSLGPLPYEQY
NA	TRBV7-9	ASSAHGGRSYGYT
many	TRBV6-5	ASSSDRAPEAEAF
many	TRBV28	ASRPGRINQPQH
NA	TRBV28	ATQGLTPTYEQY
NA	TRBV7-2	ASSLGTAENTIY
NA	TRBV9	ASSSTGANTGELF
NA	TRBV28	ASSFEGAGNSPLH
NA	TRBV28	ASSLSRGISYEQY
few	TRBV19	ASSTPRAGEANEQF
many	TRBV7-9	ASSLGGNTDTQY
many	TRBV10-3	AVGVGGGQPQH
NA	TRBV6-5	ASSYSRAASSYEQY
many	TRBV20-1	SAGRTGSYSNQPQH
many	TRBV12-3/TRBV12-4	ASSRTSGGVQETQY
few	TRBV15	ATSRIGTATNEKLF
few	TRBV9	ASSVAGANTDTQY
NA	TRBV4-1	ASSRPNEKLF
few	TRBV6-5	ASSHGQANSGNTIY
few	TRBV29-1	SVETRRYEQY
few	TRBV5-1	ASIASGNTGELF
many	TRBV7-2	ASSFLGTEQY
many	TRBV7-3	ASSLNRAGELF
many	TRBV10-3	AISVQGEANEQF
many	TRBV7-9	ASRPGQGEAEAF
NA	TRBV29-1	SVSYRNEKLF
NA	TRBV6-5	ASSYSRSMEKLF
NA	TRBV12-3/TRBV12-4	ASSLGTAGQPQH
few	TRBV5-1	ASSERDEQY